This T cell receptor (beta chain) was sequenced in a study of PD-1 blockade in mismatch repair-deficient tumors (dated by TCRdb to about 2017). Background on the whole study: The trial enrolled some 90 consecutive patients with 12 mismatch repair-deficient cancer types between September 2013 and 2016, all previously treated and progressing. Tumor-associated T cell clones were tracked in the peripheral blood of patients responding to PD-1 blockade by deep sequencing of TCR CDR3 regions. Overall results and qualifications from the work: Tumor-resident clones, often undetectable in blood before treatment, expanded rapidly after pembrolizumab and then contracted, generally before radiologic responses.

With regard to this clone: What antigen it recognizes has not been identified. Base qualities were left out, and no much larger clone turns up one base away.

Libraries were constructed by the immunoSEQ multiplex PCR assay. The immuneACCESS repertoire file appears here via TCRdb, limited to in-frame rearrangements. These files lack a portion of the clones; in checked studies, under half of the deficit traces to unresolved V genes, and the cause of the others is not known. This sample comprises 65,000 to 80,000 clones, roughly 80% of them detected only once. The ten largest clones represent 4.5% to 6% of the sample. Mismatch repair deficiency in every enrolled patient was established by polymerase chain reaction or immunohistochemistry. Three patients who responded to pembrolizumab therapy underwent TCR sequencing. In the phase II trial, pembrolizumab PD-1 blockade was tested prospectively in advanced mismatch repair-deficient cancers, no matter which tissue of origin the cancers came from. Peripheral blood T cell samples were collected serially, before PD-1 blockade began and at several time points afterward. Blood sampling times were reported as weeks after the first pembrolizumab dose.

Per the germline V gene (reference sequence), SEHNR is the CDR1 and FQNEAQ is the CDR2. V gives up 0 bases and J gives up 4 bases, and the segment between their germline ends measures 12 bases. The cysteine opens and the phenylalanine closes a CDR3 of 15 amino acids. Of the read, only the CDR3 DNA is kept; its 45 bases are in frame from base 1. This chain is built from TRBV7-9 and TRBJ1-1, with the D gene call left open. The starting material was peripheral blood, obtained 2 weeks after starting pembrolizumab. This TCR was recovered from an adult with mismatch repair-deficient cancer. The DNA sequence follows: TGTGCCAGCAGCTTAGCCGCGGGGAGCGGCACTGAAGCTTTCTTT. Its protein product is CASSLAAGSGTEAFF.